The 12 T cell receptor beta chains below were found in one sample sequenced in a study of T cell repertoires in cytomegalovirus infection. From the reads, TCRdb called clonotypes with MiXCR, one entry per CDR3 protein. The data hold about 830,000 distinct CDR3 sequences, with around a third observed a single time. These receptors have no identified antigens. Sample: cultured CD8+ T cells from PBMCs, taken from culture after CMV antigen stimulation. Receptor source: a human donor in good health (CMV status not recorded). Some clones in this sample may be carry-over from other donors' samples.

The chain joins TRBV27 to TRBJ2-3; D gene unclear. The ends were cut back, 7 bases at V and 5 bases at J, with 7 bases in the middle. The germline gives CDR1 MNHEY, CDR2 SMNVEV (reference sequence). This CDR3 contains 11 residues. CDR3 residues: CASILGDTQYF. Written as DNA, the CDR3 is TGTGCCAGCATTCTCGGAGATACGCAGTATTTT.

This clonotype came up a few times. V usage is TRBV6-1 and J usage is TRBJ2-1; tentatively, D is TRBD2 (6 bases). The V gene's germline CDR1 is MNHNS and CDR2 SASEGT. Trimming stripped 4 bases from V and 6 bases from J, with 13 bases between. This CDR3 is 14 amino acids long. The CDR3 sequence: CASSGDFLRNEQFF. The CDR3 DNA sequence: TGTGCCAGCAGTGGGGACTTTCTCCGCAATGAGCAGTTCTTC.

The rearrangement links TRBV4-1 to TRBJ2-3, with a tentative D call TRBD2 (5 bases). Trimming left V 1 base short and J 2 bases short, with 7 bases between. CDR3 size: 14 residues. Germline V gives CDR1 MGHRA, CDR2 YSYEKL. The DNA of the CDR3 is TGCGCCAGCAGCCAAGGGGAGCACACAGATACGCAGTATTTT. This sequence encodes CASSQGEHTDTQYF.

This clonotype was seen just once. The rearrangement joins TRBV5-6 to TRBJ2-2; 9 bases line up with TRBD2. V shed 3 bases, J shed 7 bases, and the junction held 7 bases outside the gene matches. This CDR3 spans 15 amino acids. CDR1 and CDR2 from the germline V gene are SGHDT and YYEEEE. CDR3 DNA sequence: TGTGCCAGCAGCTCCGCGGGGGGGCCCTACGGGGAGCTGTTTTTT. Amino acid sequence: CASSSAGGPYGELFF.

This clonotype has a handful of counts. The rearrangement links TRBV7-6 to TRBJ1-6, with 7 nucleotides matching TRBD1. The CDR3 extends over 15 amino acids. Trimming took 1 base from V and 8 from J; bases not matched to a gene: 5. Germline V CDR1 and CDR2: SGHVS, FNYEAQ. CDR3 in amino acids: CASSLDRGVDSPLHF. CDR3 bases: TGTGCCAGCAGCTTAGACAGGGGTGTGGATTCACCCCTCCACTTT.

The genes are TRBV20-1 and TRBJ2-1, with D perhaps TRBD1 (6 bases). Per the germline V gene, CDR1 is DFQATT and CDR2 is SNEGSKA (reference sequence). The V and J ends lost 3 bases and 1 base respectively, with 10 bases between them. This CDR3 is built from 14 residues. CDR3 amino acids: CSARSRGSYNEQFF. The CDR3 DNA sequence: TGCAGTGCTAGGAGCAGGGGATCCTACAATGAGCAGTTCTTC.

V is TRBV28 and J is TRBJ2-1; 9 bases are shared with TRBD2. Germline V CDR1 and CDR2: MDHEN, SYDVKM. The V gene end was trimmed by 1 base and the J gene end by 9 bases; junction bases not matched to a gene: 4. The CDR3 spans 14 residues. CDR3: CASSLLSGGSEQFF. CDR3 DNA: TGTGCCAGCAGTTTATTAAGCGGGGGGAGTGAGCAGTTCTTC.

This clonotype was detected a few times. V is TRBV7-6 and J is TRBJ1-4, with 7 bases fitting TRBD1. J lost 7 bases, V lost 6 bases, and 14 bases had no gene match. The germline V gene has CDR1 SGHVS and CDR2 FNYEAQ. The CDR3 runs to 16 residues. In DNA form, the CDR3 reads TGTGCCAGCAGTTCCGTGGGGTGGGACAGTTCTGAAAAACTGTTTTTT. This encodes CASSSVGWDSSEKLFF.

J is TRBJ2-7 and V is TRBV7-9, with unresolved D. The CDR3 length is 15 residues. V lost 1 base and J 2 bases, leaving 12 bases between the germline ends. CDR1 and CDR2 from the germline V gene are SEHNR and FQNEAQ (reference sequence). The CDR3 bases are TGTGCCAGCAGCTTAGGGCACCGGGCCACCTACGAGCAGTACTTC. As protein: CASSLGHRATYEQYF.

V is TRBV25-1 and J is TRBJ1-2; 12 nucleotides match TRBD1. The CDR3 covers 18 residues. CDR1 and CDR2 from the germline V gene are MGHDK and SYGVNS. V lost 3 bases to trimming and J lost 4 bases; unmatched junction nucleotides: 12. CDR3 residues: CASSDYFGTGGHTYGYTF. CDR3 sequence (DNA): TGTGCCAGCAGTGACTATTTTGGGACAGGGGGCCATACCTATGGCTACACCTTC.

A word on this clonotype: An end of the junction does not agree with germline; a read error may underlie this. The CDR3 here is CASSFRIDRASGANDLTF. CDR3 sequence (DNA): TGTGCCAGCAGTTTTCGGATTGACAGGGCATCTGGGGCCAACGACCTGACTTTC. The chain employs TRBV7-4 and TRBJ2-6; 7 bases align to TRBD1. This CDR3 comprises 18 residues. Per the germline V gene, CDR1 is SGHVT and CDR2 is SQSDAQ.

The CDR3 region is CASSYSGGARDTQYF. CDR3 sequence (DNA): TGTGCCAGCAGTTACTCAGGGGGGGCGCGGGATACGCAGTATTTT. The chain recombines TRBV6-5 with TRBJ2-3; possibly TRBD2 for D (7 bases). There are 15 residues in the CDR3. Trimming pared 0 bases from V and 6 bases from J, leaving 13 bases between. Germline V gene lookup returns CDR1 MNHEY and CDR2 SVGAGI.